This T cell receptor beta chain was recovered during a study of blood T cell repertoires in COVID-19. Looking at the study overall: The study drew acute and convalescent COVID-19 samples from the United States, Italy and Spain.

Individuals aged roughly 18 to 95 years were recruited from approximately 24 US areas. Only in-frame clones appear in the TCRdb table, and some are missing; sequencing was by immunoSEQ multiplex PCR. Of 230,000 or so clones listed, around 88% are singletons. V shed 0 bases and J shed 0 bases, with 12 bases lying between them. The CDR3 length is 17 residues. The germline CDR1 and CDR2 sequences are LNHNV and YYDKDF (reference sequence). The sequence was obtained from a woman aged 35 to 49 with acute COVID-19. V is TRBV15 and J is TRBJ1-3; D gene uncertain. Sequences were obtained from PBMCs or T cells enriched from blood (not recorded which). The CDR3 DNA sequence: TGTGCCACCAGCAGAGATCAGACACGATTCTCTGGAAACACCATATATTTT. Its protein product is CATSRDQTRFSGNTIYF. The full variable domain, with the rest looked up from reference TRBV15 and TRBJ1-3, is DAMVIQNPRYQVTQFGKPVTLSCSQTLNHNVMYWYQQKSSQAPKLLFHYYDKDFNNEADTPDNFQSRRPNTSFCFLDIRSPGLGDTAMYLCATSRDQTRFSGNTIYFGEGSWLTVV.